The 29 T cell receptor beta chains below were found in one sample sequenced in a study of T cell responses to AZD1222 COVID-19 vaccine. The table came from immunoSEQ multiplex PCR; TCRdb's copy has only in-frame clones and leaves some out. The data hold about 130,000 clones, with around nine tenths observed a single time. Specimen: peripheral blood, collected on day 0 of AZD1222 vaccination. The receptors originated from an adult in good health.

This chain uses TRBV5-5 with TRBJ1-1, with D possibly being TRBD1 (5 bases). Germline loops: CDR1 SGHKS, CDR2 YYEKEE (reference sequence). V lost 1 base and J 5 bases, leaving 9 bases between the germline ends. This CDR3 contains 13 residues. The CDR3: CASSLIGGTEAFF. CDR3 sequence (DNA): TGTGCCAGCAGCTTGATTGGGGGAACTGAAGCTTTCTTT.

V gene TRBV9 combines with J gene TRBJ2-7, with a tentative D call TRBD2 (5 bases). V was pared by 0 bases and J by 6 bases, with 10 bases between. Germline-derived CDR1 and CDR2 are SGDLS and YYNGEE. The CDR3 extends over 13 amino acids. The CDR3 DNA sequence: TGTGCCAGCAGCGTAGGGAGTGGAGGCGAGCAGTACTTC. It codes for CASSVGSGGEQYF.

V gene TRBV6-5 combines with J gene TRBJ1-5, with 7 bases identical to TRBD1. V lost 6 bases to trimming and J lost 3 bases; unmatched junction nucleotides: 5. Germline loops: CDR1 MNHEY, CDR2 SVGAGI. CDR3 length equals 14 residues. This CDR3 is CASSRTGHNQPQHF. The CDR3 region has the DNA TGTGCCAGCAGCAGGACAGGACACAATCAGCCCCAGCATTTT.

This rearrangement joins TRBV18 to TRBJ2-5; D tentatively reads TRBD1 or TRBD2 (6 bases each). Germline V gene data show CDR1 as KGHSH and CDR2 as LQKENI. V was pared by 2 bases and J by 2 bases, with 12 bases between. There are 15 residues in the CDR3. The CDR3 DNA sequence: TGTGCCAGCTCACCAACGACAGGAGGGCAAGAGACCCAGTACTTC. Translation: CASSPTTGGQETQYF.

V is TRBV27 and J is TRBJ1-2; 7 nucleotides match TRBD1. Germline-derived CDR1 and CDR2 are MNHEY and SMNVEV (reference sequence). This CDR3 contains 13 residues. V was clipped by 5 bases and J by 4 bases; unmatched bases: 4. CDR3 DNA: TGTGCCAGCAGTATGGACAGGCTCTATGGCTACACCTTC. It specifies CASSMDRLYGYTF.

CDR3 amino acids: CASTPGRAGPYNEQFF. For the CDR3, the DNA is TGTGCCAGCACCCCCGGGCGGGCGGGCCCCTACAATGAGCAGTTCTTC. V gene TRBV9 combines with J gene TRBJ2-1, with D perhaps TRBD2 (5 bases). The CDR3 is 16 residues long. Trimming stripped 6 bases from V and 2 bases from J, with 18 bases between. Per germline, CDR1 SGDLS and CDR2 YYNGEE.

The rearrangement links TRBV7-9 to TRBJ2-4; unclear D gene. This CDR3 has 14 residues. Germline loops: CDR1 SEHNR, CDR2 FQNEAQ (reference sequence). V lost 7 bases to trimming and J lost 1 base, with 11 bases between them. The CDR3 bases are TGTGCCAGCACCATCGGTGAGGCCAAAAACATTCAGTACTTC. This translates into CASTIGEAKNIQYF.

The gene calls are TRBV9 and TRBJ1-2, with D hard to call. V lost 6 bases to trimming and J lost 3 bases, with 15 bases between them. CDR3 length: 14 amino acids. Germline CDR1 reads SGDLS; CDR2 reads YYNGEE. In DNA form, the CDR3 reads TGTGCCAGCACGGACGGGCCGAGGGACTATGGCTACACCTTC. It yields the protein CASTDGPRDYGYTF.

V usage is TRBV7-2 and J usage is TRBJ2-5, with TRBD1 matching 10 bases. CDR1 is SGHTA, CDR2 FQGNSA, per germline. V shed 5 bases, J shed 3 bases, and the junction held 6 bases outside the gene matches. This CDR3 region has 15 residues. CDR3 residues: CASSRSGTGEETQYF. CDR3 sequence (DNA): TGTGCCAGCAGCCGGTCCGGGACAGGGGAAGAGACCCAGTACTTC.

V usage is TRBV2 and J usage is TRBJ2-2; 8 bases fit TRBD1. Germline trimming cut 7 bases from V and 1 base from J; bases unmatched to any gene: 5. Germline CDR1 and CDR2: SNHLY and FYNNEI. The CDR3 sequence is 15 residues long. The CDR3 region has the DNA TGTGCCAGCACCCGGACAGGGCTGAACACCGGGGAGCTGTTTTTT. It yields the protein CASTRTGLNTGELFF.

The chain joins TRBV9 to TRBJ1-6, with 7 bases aligning to TRBD1. V was clipped by 4 bases and J by 10 bases; unmatched bases: 8. This CDR3 contains 14 residues. The germline V gene has CDR1 SGDLS and CDR2 YYNGEE. DNA for the CDR3: TGTGCCAGCAGCTCATCAGGGGGAGGGTCACCCCTCCACTTT. It is translated as CASSSSGGGSPLHF.

This rearrangement joins TRBV4-1 to TRBJ1-2; 7 bases are a match to TRBD1. CDR3 length equals 18 residues. Unmatched junction bases numbered 19, after V lost 4 bases and J lost 5 bases. Germline values: CDR1 MGHRA, CDR2 YSYEKL. The CDR3 DNA is TGCGCCAGCAGCCTCCAAACCACCCAAGCCGGGACAGTGTATGGCTACACCTTC. Its translation: CASSLQTTQAGTVYGYTF.

CDR3 loop: CASSIRRRQGAENQPQHF. The DNA for the CDR3 is TGTGCCAGTAGTATACGGCGGAGACAGGGGGCAGAGAATCAGCCCCAGCATTTT. The V gene is TRBV19, the J gene TRBJ1-5, with 10 bases identical to TRBD1. V was pared by 2 bases and J by 4 bases, with 11 bases of the junction left unmatched. Germline CDR1 reads LNHDA; CDR2 reads SQIVND (reference sequence). The CDR3 is 18 amino acids.

In this sample, this clone turned up once. The chain carries TRBV30 and TRBJ1-3; a possible D gene is TRBD1 (6 bases). The CDR3 is 15 residues long. Germline V gives CDR1 GTSNPN, CDR2 SVGIG (reference sequence). V was clipped by 2 bases and J by 2 bases, with 13 bases between them. Written as DNA, the CDR3 is TGTGCCTGGAGTCCTACCCGGACAGCTGGAAACACCATATATTTT. It specifies CAWSPTRTAGNTIYF.

This chain uses TRBV27 with TRBJ1-1; D perhaps matches TRBD1 (5 bases). The CDR3 consists of 13 residues. CDR1 and CDR2 from the germline V gene are MNHEY and SMNVEV (reference sequence). V was pared by 2 bases and J by 5 bases, with 9 bases between. The CDR3 here is CASSLPGRTEAFF. The CDR3 DNA reads as TGTGCCAGCAGTTTACCAGGGCGGACTGAAGCTTTCTTT.

The chain carries TRBV5-1 and TRBJ2-2; TRBD1 matches at 8 bases. V lost 4 bases and J lost 5; bases outside the gene matches: 19. Germline lookup yields CDR1 SGHRS and CDR2 YFSETQ. The CDR3 is 19 amino acids. The CDR3 reads CASSILSPGGSPRTGELFF. CDR3 coding DNA: TGCGCCAGCAGCATCTTGAGCCCAGGGGGCTCGCCGAGAACCGGGGAGCTGTTTTTT. Filled out from reference TRBV5-1 and TRBJ2-2, the complete variable domain reads KAGVTQTPRYLIKTRGQQVTLSCSPISGHRSVSWYQQTPGQGLQFLFEYFSETQRNKGNFPGRFSGRQFSNSRSEMNVSTLELGDSALYLCASSILSPGGSPRTGELFFGEGSRLTVL.

The chain recombines TRBV6-5 with TRBJ1-6, with D perhaps TRBD1 (5 bases). The germline CDR1 and CDR2 sequences are MNHEY and SVGAGI. V shed 2 bases and J shed 7 bases, with 15 bases lying between them. The CDR3 runs 16 residues. CDR3 amino acids: CASSYGEGRGNSPLHF. The CDR3 DNA follows: TGTGCCAGCAGTTACGGGGAGGGTAGGGGAAATTCACCCCTCCACTTT.

This clone was recorded only once. The genes are TRBV11-2 and TRBJ1-2; D is ambiguous. V lost 0 bases, J lost 5 bases, and 7 bases lay in between. Germline V lookup: CDR1 SGHAT, CDR2 FQNNGV. The CDR3 is made up of 13 amino acids. The CDR3 DNA reads as TGTGCCAGCAGCTTAGACGGCCCTTATGGCTACACCTTC. Its translation: CASSLDGPYGYTF.

The J gene is TRBJ1-5, the V gene TRBV12-3 or TRBV12-4; D gene unclear. This CDR3 spans 13 amino acids. The ends were cut back, 5 bases at V and 4 bases at J, with 9 bases in the middle. This CDR3 reads CASSIPGNQPQHF. For the CDR3, the DNA is TGTGCCAGCAGTATTCCCGGGAATCAGCCCCAGCATTTT.

The chain combines TRBV6-5 with TRBJ1-1; D not certain. This CDR3 comprises 11 residues. Deletions cut 8 bases from V and 5 bases from J, with 9 bases between. The germline V gene has CDR1 MNHEY and CDR2 SVGAGI. DNA for the CDR3: TGTGCCAGCCCGGACCAAACTGAAGCTTTCTTT. Amino acids: CASPDQTEAFF.

The rearrangement joins TRBV5-1 to TRBJ1-1, with 9 bases that match TRBD1. Germline V gene lookup returns CDR1 SGHRS and CDR2 YFSETQ. J gave up 3 bases and V 4 bases, and 10 bases lay outside the gene matches. The CDR3 has 16 amino acids. The chain's CDR3 is CASSPGQGGVDTEAFF. The CDR3 DNA reads TGCGCCAGCAGCCCGGGACAGGGAGGGGTTGACACTGAAGCTTTCTTT.

This chain uses TRBV12-2 with TRBJ1-1. TRBV12-2 corresponds to a pseudogene. The CDR3 has 16 amino acids. The CDR3 sequence is CASRPRRSWGKTEAFF. The CDR3, as DNA: TGTGCAAGTCGCCCCCGGAGGAGTTGGGGGAAAACTGAAGCTTTCTTT.

The V call is TRBV6-5, the J call TRBJ1-2, with D possibly matching TRBD1 (6 bases). The CDR3 has 14 amino acids. Between the trimmed V and J ends, which lost 0 bases and 3 bases, there was a span of 8 bases. Germline assignment: CDR1 MNHEY and CDR2 SVGAGI. The CDR3 DNA sequence: TGTGCCAGCAGTTACTCAGGACAGTACTATGGCTACACCTTC. Translation gives CASSYSGQYYGYTF.

This clone was picked up one time. V and J are TRBV5-5 and TRBJ1-2; 8 bases are a match to TRBD1. V gave up 2 bases and J gave up 8 bases; unmatched junction bases: 8. Germline V CDR1 and CDR2: SGHKS, YYEKEE (reference sequence). The CDR3 covers 14 residues. As DNA, the CDR3 is TGTGCCAGCAGCTTTTCACAGGGGGGTGGAGGCTACACCTTC. Translating gives CASSFSQGGGGYTF.

The rearrangement links TRBV20-1 to TRBJ1-1; no definite D call. Per the germline V gene, CDR1 is DFQATT and CDR2 is SNEGSKA (reference sequence). V was pared by 3 bases and J by 6 bases, with 8 bases between. The CDR3 contains 11 residues. As DNA, the CDR3 is TGCAGTGCTAGTAAGGCCGCTGAAGCTTTCTTT. Amino acids: CSASKAAEAFF.

V is TRBV6-5 and J is TRBJ1-5; D not resolved. CDR3 length: 15 residues. The germline V gene has CDR1 MNHEY and CDR2 SVGAGI. V dropped 6 bases and J dropped 6 bases, with 18 bases sitting between them. CDR3 loop: CASSRFAAGSQPQHF. DNA for the CDR3: TGTGCCAGCAGCCGGTTCGCGGCCGGGAGTCAGCCCCAGCATTTT.

The chain joins TRBV11-2 to TRBJ1-1; no clear D gene. Per the germline V gene, CDR1 is SGHAT and CDR2 is FQNNGV. The CDR3 extends over 15 amino acids. Trimming pared 2 bases from V and 0 bases from J, leaving 10 bases between. The CDR3 bases are TGTGCCAGCAGCTTAAGCAGGACCTTGAACACTGAAGCTTTCTTT. Translation: CASSLSRTLNTEAFF.

The DNA for the CDR3 is TGTGCCAGCAGTCCGCCCCTCGGCAGGGGGCCAAACGGGGAGCTGTTTTTT. This sequence encodes CASSPPLGRGPNGELFF. The rearrangement links TRBV27 to TRBJ2-2, with 8 nucleotides matching TRBD1. CDR1 is MNHEY and CDR2 is SMNVEV in the germline V gene (reference sequence). The CDR3 sequence is 17 residues long. V dropped 5 bases and J dropped 7; count of bases not matched to a gene: 15.

The chain uses TRBV7-2 and TRBJ2-3; 15 positions match TRBD2. CDR1 and CDR2 from the germline V gene are SGHTA and FQGNSA. The V and J ends lost 4 bases and 4 bases, in that order; junction bases with no gene match: 3. The CDR3 length is 16 residues. The CDR3 spells CASSSGLAGGADTQYF. In DNA form, the CDR3 reads TGTGCCAGCAGCTCCGGACTAGCGGGGGGGGCAGATACGCAGTATTTT.